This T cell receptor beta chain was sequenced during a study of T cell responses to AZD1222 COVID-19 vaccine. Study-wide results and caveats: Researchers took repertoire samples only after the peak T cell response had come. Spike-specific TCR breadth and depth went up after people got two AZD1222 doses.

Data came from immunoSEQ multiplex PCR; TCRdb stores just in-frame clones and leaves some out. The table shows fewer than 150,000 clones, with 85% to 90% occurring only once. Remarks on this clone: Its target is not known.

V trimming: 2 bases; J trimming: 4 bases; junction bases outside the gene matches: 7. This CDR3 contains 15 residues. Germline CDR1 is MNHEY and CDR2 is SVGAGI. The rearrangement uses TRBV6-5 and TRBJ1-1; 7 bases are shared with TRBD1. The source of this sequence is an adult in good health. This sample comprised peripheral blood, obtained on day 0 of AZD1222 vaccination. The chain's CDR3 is CASSYGPGGRTEAFF. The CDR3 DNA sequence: TGTGCCAGCAGTTACGGGCCAGGGGGACGCACTGAAGCTTTCTTT.